Listed below are T cell receptor beta chains from one sample, sequenced in a study of cytomegalovirus exposure and HLA in healthy donors. Measured with immunoSEQ multiplex PCR; TCRdb has only the in-frame clones, and not every one. Of some 190,000 clones in the sample, around 82% were seen once. Sequencing was carried out using PBMCs. The receptors shown here come from a woman aged 25 to 39 in good health and CMV-seropositive. The CDR3 runs from the conserved cysteine through the conserved F or W. The D gene is left open where the match is weak. Clone size, where shown, is once, few, many, or a class for clones that have expanded.

clone size,D gene,J gene,V gene,CDR3 protein,CDR3 DNA
NA,TRBD1,TRBJ1-3,TRBV10-3,CAITMTGSGNTIYF,TGTGCCATCACTATGACAGGGTCGGGAAACACCATATATTTT
NA,TRBD1,TRBJ1-6,TRBV23-1,CASKPPGTGGQRNSPLHF,TGCGCCAGCAAACCACCTGGGACAGGGGGCCAGAGGAATTCACCCCTCCACTTT
NA,NA,TRBJ1-1,TRBV28,CASLKQAPFPEAFF,TGTGCCAGCCTCAAACAGGCCCCCTTCCCTGAAGCTTTCTTT
NA,TRBD2,TRBJ2-7,TRBV5-1,CASSLGLAGGFYEQYF,TGCGCCAGCAGCCTTGGACTAGCGGGGGGATTTTACGAGCAGTACTTC
NA,TRBD1,TRBJ1-3,TRBV18,CASSPVGTVTGNTIYF,TGTGCCAGCTCACCCGTAGGGACAGTCACTGGAAACACCATATATTTT
NA,NA,TRBJ1-6,TRBV19,CASSALGQQAASPLHF,TGTGCCAGTAGTGCCCTAGGACAGCAGGCAGCTTCACCCCTCCACTTT
NA,NA,TRBJ1-1,TRBV6-5,CASTQGGGFKAFF,TGTGCCAGCACCCAGGGAGGGGGGTTTAAGGCTTTCTTT
NA,NA,TRBJ2-5,TRBV1,CTKSLTGEETQYF,TGCACCAAGAGCCTGACGGGGGAAGAGACCCAGTACTTC
NA,NA,TRBJ2-4,TRBV10-3,CATALRDIQYF,TGTGCCACCGCGCTCAGGGACATTCAGTACTTC
NA,NA,TRBJ2-3,TRBV9,CASSVAGGKGDTQYF,TGTGCCAGCAGCGTAGCGGGGGGCAAGGGAGATACGCAGTATTTT
NA,NA,TRBJ2-7,TRBV14,CASSQVRGQYEQYF,TGTGCCAGCAGCCAAGTAAGGGGCCAATACGAGCAGTACTTC
NA,NA,TRBJ2-7,TRBV21-1,CASSKKSRTGTYEQYF,TGTGCCAGCAGCAAAAAATCCCGGACAGGGACCTACGAGCAGTACTTC
NA,TRBD1,TRBJ1-3,TRBV18,CASSPSDRVSGNTIYF,TGTGCCAGCTCGCCCTCAGACAGGGTGTCTGGAAACACCATATATTTT
NA,NA,TRBJ2-7,TRBV9,CASSKAGVGRDEQYF,TGTGCCAGCAGCAAAGCAGGGGTCGGACGGGACGAGCAGTACTTC
few,TRBD1,TRBJ1-2,TRBV2,CASSSGQGGYTF,TGTGCCAGCAGTTCGGGACAGGGGGGCTACACCTTC
NA,NA,TRBJ1-6,TRBV7-2,CASILNSGYNSPLHF,TGTGCCAGCATCCTTAACAGTGGTTATAATTCACCCCTCCACTTT
NA,TRBD2,TRBJ2-3,TRBV10-3,CATWGLAGGLGQYF,TGTGCCACCTGGGGACTAGCGGGGGGTCTCGGGCAGTATTTT
NA,TRBD1,TRBJ1-2,TRBV19,CASATGGYSSYGYTF,TGTGCCAGTGCGACAGGGGGGTATTCTTCCTATGGCTACACCTTC
few,NA,TRBJ2-1,TRBV28,CASRRVVAYNEQFF,TGTGCCAGCAGGAGGGTGGTGGCCTACAATGAGCAGTTCTTC
NA,NA,TRBJ2-3,TRBV6-4,CASGSGTPSTDTQYF,TGTGCCAGCGGCTCCGGGACTCCTAGCACAGATACGCAGTATTTT
NA,NA,TRBJ1-4,TRBV11-3,CASSLDPTATNEKLFF,TGTGCCAGCAGCTTAGACCCGACAGCAACTAATGAAAAACTGTTTTTT
NA,TRBD1,TRBJ2-3,TRBV5-1,CASSSLPDRVADTQYF,TGCGCCAGCAGCTCTCTTCCGGACAGGGTGGCAGATACGCAGTATTTT
NA,NA,TRBJ2-2,TRBV5-1,CASKPSGPRGSGELFF,TGCGCCAGCAAGCCCTCAGGGCCTCGAGGTTCCGGGGAGCTGTTTTTT
NA,TRBD1,TRBJ1-1,TRBV27,CASRNPAGGTEAFF,TGTGCCAGCAGAAATCCGGCAGGGGGCACTGAAGCTTTCTTT
NA,NA,TRBJ2-5,TRBV7-7,CASSLSWLETQYF,TGTGCCAGCAGCCTCAGTTGGTTAGAGACCCAGTACTTC
few,TRBD2,TRBJ2-5,TRBV4-1,CASIGLAGGWGKETQYF,TGCGCCAGCATTGGACTAGCGGGGGGATGGGGTAAAGAGACCCAGTACTTC
NA,TRBD2,TRBJ2-7,TRBV11-2,CASSSGTSSYEQYF,TGTGCCAGCAGCTCCGGGACTAGCTCCTACGAGCAGTACTTC
NA,NA,TRBJ2-1,TRBV4-3,CASSQEQGYNEQFF,TGCGCCAGCAGCCAAGAACAGGGCTACAATGAGCAGTTCTTC
NA,NA,TRBJ1-5,TRBV10-2,CASSDVARGSNQPQHF,TGCGCCAGCAGTGACGTCGCCAGGGGAAGCAATCAGCCCCAGCATTTT
NA,TRBD1,TRBJ2-7,TRBV19,CASSIDHLPGTVSYEQYF,TGTGCCAGTAGTATAGATCATTTACCCGGGACAGTCTCCTACGAGCAGTACTTC
NA,NA,TRBJ1-3,TRBV7-2,CASSLQGWGDTIYF,TGTGCCAGCAGCTTACAGGGTTGGGGGGACACCATATATTTT
NA,TRBD1,TRBJ2-7,TRBV6-5,CASSSDRVGYEQYF,TGTGCCAGCAGTTCGGACAGGGTGGGCTACGAGCAGTACTTC
NA,TRBD1,TRBJ1-2,TRBV5-8,CASRKGTASVGDYGYTF,TGTGCCAGCAGGAAAGGGACAGCCTCGGTGGGCGACTATGGCTACACCTTC
few,NA,TRBJ1-1,TRBV7-2,CASRQRGIGGNTEAFF,TGTGCCAGCAGACAAAGAGGAATCGGGGGAAACACTGAAGCTTTCTTT
NA,TRBD2,TRBJ2-1,TRBV7-2,CASTSGGFANEQFF,TGTGCCAGCACTAGCGGGGGGTTCGCCAATGAGCAGTTCTTC
NA,TRBD1,TRBJ1-5,TRBV19,CASWTGAAKNQPQHF,TGTGCCAGCTGGACAGGGGCGGCAAAAAATCAGCCCCAGCATTTT
NA,TRBD1,TRBJ2-2,TRBV10-2,CASSERGQGLTGELFF,TGCGCCAGCAGTGAGAGGGGACAGGGGCTCACCGGGGAGCTGTTTTTT
few,NA,TRBJ2-3,TRBV5-1,CASSSWDFKDTQYF,TGCGCCAGCAGCTCATGGGACTTCAAAGATACGCAGTATTTT
NA,NA,TRBJ2-1,TRBV15,CATSRLDSNNEQFF,TGTGCCACCAGCAGATTAGACAGTAACAATGAGCAGTTCTTC
once,NA,TRBJ2-1,TRBV4-1,CASSPGGQGALGSSYNEQFF,TGCGCCAGCAGCCCGGGAGGACAGGGTGCCCTAGGAAGCTCCTACAATGAGCAGTTCTTC
NA,TRBD1,TRBJ1-2,TRBV6-5,CASSSAGTGYGYTF,TGTGCCAGCAGCTCCGCGGGGACAGGTTATGGCTACACCTTC
NA,TRBD1,TRBJ1-5,TRBV27,CASSWDRTYQPQHF,TGTGCCAGCAGTTGGGACAGGACTTATCAGCCCCAGCATTTT
NA,TRBD1,TRBJ2-7,TRBV6-4,CASSVYLGQGYEQYF,TGTGCCAGCAGTGTTTACCTCGGACAGGGCTACGAGCAGTACTTC
NA,NA,TRBJ1-1,TRBV4-3,CASSQDGQNTEAFF,TGCGCCAGCAGCCAAGATGGACAGAACACTGAAGCTTTCTTT
NA,NA,TRBJ1-3,TRBV11-2,CASSLARQGNTIYF,TGTGCCAGCAGCTTAGCCAGACAGGGAAACACCATATATTTT
NA,NA,TRBJ2-7,TRBV19,CASSGAWASLEQYF,TGTGCCAGTAGTGGGGCATGGGCTTCCCTAGAGCAGTACTTC
NA,NA,TRBJ2-7,TRBV25-1,CASSEAGLSYEQYF,TGTGCCAGCAGTGAAGCCGGACTCTCCTACGAGCAGTACTTC
few,TRBD1,TRBJ1-1,TRBV7-9,CASSLAGTAAEAFF,TGTGCCAGCAGCTTAGCCGGGACAGCCGCTGAAGCTTTCTTT
NA,TRBD2,TRBJ2-1,TRBV5-1,CASRVLAGDYNEQFF,TGCGCCAGTAGGGTTCTAGCGGGGGATTACAATGAGCAGTTCTTC
NA,TRBD1,TRBJ2-3,TRBV27,CASSPREGASSGDTQYF,TGTGCCAGCAGTCCGAGAGAGGGGGCGTCGAGTGGAGATACGCAGTATTTT
NA,NA,TRBJ2-7,TRBV7-9,CASSPELPYEQYF,TGTGCCAGCAGCCCCGAACTCCCCTACGAGCAGTACTTC
NA,NA,TRBJ1-3,TRBV4-1,CASSQQGKGNTIYF,TGCGCCAGCAGCCAGCAGGGAAAAGGAAACACCATATATTTT
NA,TRBD1,TRBJ1-4,TRBV18,CASSPRRTGGAGSPDEKLFF,TGTGCCAGCTCACCACGCCGGACAGGGGGCGCCGGGTCACCGGACGAAAAACTGTTTTTT
NA,NA,TRBJ2-2,TRBV4-1,CASSQVLRQNTGELFF,TGCGCCAGCAGCCAAGTTCTCAGACAGAACACCGGGGAGCTGTTTTTT
few,TRBD2,TRBJ2-2,TRBV23-1,CASSQGQLAGGPWNTGELFF,TGCGCCAGCAGTCAAGGGCAACTAGCGGGGGGGCCATGGAACACCGGGGAGCTGTTTTTT
NA,NA,TRBJ2-3,TRBV6-1,CASRRGSSTDTQYF,TGTGCCAGCAGAAGGGGGTCTAGCACAGATACGCAGTATTTT
NA,TRBD2,TRBJ2-1,TRBV27,CASTLIPALAGPYNEQFF,TGTGCCAGCACCCTTATTCCGGCTCTAGCGGGTCCATACAATGAGCAGTTCTTC
once,NA,TRBJ2-1,TRBV11-2,CASSFGLDYNEQFF,TGTGCCAGCAGCTTTGGGCTGGACTACAATGAGCAGTTCTTC
once,NA,TRBJ1-5,TRBV7-2,CASSFGGAGAQPQHF,TGTGCCAGCAGCTTCGGGGGGGCAGGGGCGCAGCCCCAGCATTTT